The T cell receptor beta chain described here comes from a study of identical twins. Regarding the study as a whole: Excess sharing between twins was weaker in beta out-of-frame sequences.

The table lists this clonotype with a few counts. Its antigen is undetermined. CDR1 is SGHRS and CDR2 is YFSETQ in the germline V gene. The V end lost 0 bases, the J end lost 3 bases, and 12 bases lay between the germline ends. The CDR3 has 15 residues. In TCRdb, the 5' RACE reads were re-called with MiXCR into one record per CDR3 protein. The table has roughly 200,000 distinct CDR3 sequences, under 10% seen once. Healthy Caucasians supplied all donations. These data were likewise used in another study, on yellow fever vaccine responses in identical twins.

The V gene is TRBV5-1, the J gene TRBJ1-1; D possibly corresponds to TRBD1 (6 bases). The sample was memory (CD45RO+) T cells sorted from blood. This clonotype was obtained from a woman younger than 30 in good health. The CDR3 here is CASSLEGGKHTEAFF. For the CDR3, the DNA is TGCGCCAGCAGCTTGGAGGGGGGGAAGCACACTGAAGCTTTCTTT.